A single sample gave rise to the 28 T cell receptor beta chains below, sequenced in a study of blood T cell repertoires in COVID-19. Only in-frame clones appear in the TCRdb table, and some are missing; sequencing was by immunoSEQ multiplex PCR. The sample holds more than 80,000 clones, around 82% seen once. The sequenced material came from peripheral blood. The receptors originated from a man between 50 and 59 years old with active or convalescent COVID-19.

The chain combines TRBV5-1 with TRBJ2-3; 10 bases fit TRBD2. The CDR3 length is 16 residues. CDR1 is SGHRS and CDR2 is YFSETQ in the germline V gene. J lost 4 bases, V lost 0 bases, and 5 bases had no gene match. This CDR3 reads CASSLAELAGSDTQYF. CDR3 sequence (DNA): TGCGCCAGCAGCTTGGCTGAACTAGCGGGGTCAGATACGCAGTATTTT.

This chain uses TRBV2 with TRBJ2-3; 7 bases line up with TRBD2. V shed 5 bases and J 5 bases; nucleotides not matched to a gene: 7. The germline gives CDR1 SNHLY, CDR2 FYNNEI. This CDR3 comprises 14 residues. CDR3 in DNA: TGTGCCAGCAGTTCCCAGCGGGGTAGAGATACGCAGTATTTT. Its translation: CASSSQRGRDTQYF. Variable domain in full (rest from reference TRBV2 and TRBJ2-3): EPEVTQTPSHQVTQMGQEVILRCVPISNHLYFYWYRQILGQKVEFLVSFYNNEISEKSEIFDDQFSVERPDGSNFTLKIRSTKLEDSAMYFCASSSQRGRDTQYFGPGTRLTVL.

This clone was detected a few times. The rearrangement uses TRBV15 and TRBJ2-2, with 7 bases aligning to TRBD2. This CDR3 comprises 17 residues. V gave up 7 bases and J gave up 4 bases; unmatched junction bases: 15. The germline CDR1 and CDR2 sequences are LNHNV and YYDKDF (reference sequence). Here the CDR3 reads CATTNPSWVAGTGELFF. DNA of the CDR3: TGTGCCACCACCAATCCCTCTTGGGTAGCGGGCACCGGGGAGCTGTTTTTT.

This chain joins TRBV5-6 and TRBJ1-4; no clear D. Germline-derived CDR1 and CDR2 are SGHDT and YYEEEE. Trimming left V 1 base short and J 11 bases short, with 9 bases between. CDR3 length equals 12 residues. As DNA, the CDR3 is TGTGCCAGCAGCTTGCTGTCGGGGAAACTGTTTTTT. Its translation: CASSLLSGKLFF.

The chain has TRBV27 and TRBJ1-5; TRBD1 is a possible D gene (5 bases). Germline CDR1 MNHEY, CDR2 SMNVEV (reference sequence). The CDR3 is 13 residues long. V dropped 4 bases and J dropped 7 bases, with 11 bases sitting between them. The DNA for the CDR3 is TGTGCCAGCAGTTGGGAAAGGGGACAGCCCCAGCATTTT. Protein product: CASSWERGQPQHF.

This sequence joins TRBV7-9 and TRBJ1-6, with TRBD1 matching 8 bases. The CDR3 runs to 14 residues. The J segment lost 10 bases and the V segment lost 4 bases, leaving 6 bases of the junction unmatched. Germline V lookup: CDR1 SEHNR, CDR2 FQNEAQ (reference sequence). CDR3 loop: CASSSGQGVSPLHF. CDR3 DNA sequence: TGTGCCAGCAGCTCAGGACAGGGCGTCTCACCCCTCCACTTT.

The V and J genes are TRBV19 and TRBJ1-2, with TRBD1 matching 12 bases. The trim removed 7 bases at V and 2 bases at J, leaving 5 bases unmatched. The CDR3 extends over 15 amino acids. The germline V gene encodes CDR1 LNHDA and CDR2 SQIVND (reference sequence). CDR3 sequence: CASNPGTGGNYGYTF. CDR3 in DNA: TGTGCCAGTAACCCCGGGACAGGGGGCAACTATGGCTACACCTTC.

The chain uses TRBV7-6 and TRBJ2-5; TRBD2 agrees at 11 bases. The CDR3 contains 17 residues. Germline loops: CDR1 SGHVS, CDR2 FNYEAQ. V lost 1 base, J lost 6 bases, and 10 bases stayed unmatched. The CDR3 region is CASSLGLLAGAQKTQYF. In DNA, the CDR3 is TGTGCCAGCAGCTTAGGGTTACTAGCGGGGGCCCAGAAGACCCAGTACTTC.

The V and J genes are TRBV6-5 and TRBJ1-2, with a tentative D call TRBD1 (5 bases). The CDR3 is made up of 13 amino acids. Germline values: CDR1 MNHEY, CDR2 SVGAGI. Deletions cut 6 bases from V and 4 bases from J, with 12 bases between. Here the CDR3 DNA reads TGTGCCAGCAGCCGCACAGGCCTCTATGGCTACACCTTC. Protein: CASSRTGLYGYTF.

The chain carries TRBV25-1 and TRBJ2-3; D gene ambiguous. V lost 2 bases, J lost 2 bases, and 11 bases lay in between. This CDR3 comprises 15 residues. Per germline, CDR1 MGHDK and CDR2 SYGVNS. In DNA, the CDR3 is TGTGCCAGCAGTGAAGGCGGTTTGGCCACAGATACGCAGTATTTT. This encodes CASSEGGLATDTQYF.

The chain is built from TRBV4-1 and TRBJ2-3, with 7 bases identical to TRBD1. Germline CDR1 MGHRA, CDR2 YSYEKL. CDR3 length: 17 residues. J lost 3 bases, V lost 0 bases, and 9 bases had no gene match. In nucleotides, the CDR3 is TGCGCCAGCAGCCAAGATTCGGGACAGCCGGGGACAGATACGCAGTATTTT. It translates to CASSQDSGQPGTDTQYF.

This clone was counted once. V is TRBV27 and J is TRBJ1-5, with 8 bases fitting TRBD1. The CDR3 covers 13 residues. V shed 9 bases, J shed 6 bases, and the junction held 7 bases outside the gene matches. CDR1 is MNHEY and CDR2 is SMNVEV in the germline V gene (reference sequence). As DNA, the CDR3 is TGTGCCAGTCGAGGACAGGGCGGTCAGCCCCAGCATTTT. Amino acid sequence: CASRGQGGQPQHF.

The rearrangement joins TRBV11-2 to TRBJ1-2; D might be TRBD1 (6 bases). CDR3 length equals 14 residues. Trimming pared 5 bases from V and 4 bases from J, leaving 14 bases between. The germline CDR1 and CDR2 sequences are SGHAT and FQNNGV. DNA for the CDR3: TGTGCCAGCAGCGTAACAGGGAGCGGCTATGGCTACACCTTC. This gives the protein CASSVTGSGYGYTF.

The chain uses TRBV12-3 or TRBV12-4 and TRBJ1-1, with D tentatively TRBD1 (5 bases). The CDR3 is 13 amino acids. The V end lost 6 bases, the J end lost 1 base, and 9 bases lay between the germline ends. The CDR3 DNA follows: TGTGCCAGCAGGGGACTACAGAACACTGAAGCTTTCTTT. Translating gives CASRGLQNTEAFF.

The CDR3 DNA sequence: TGCGCCAGCAGCTTGGATCTACAGGGGAATGAGCAGTTCTTC. It yields the protein CASSLDLQGNEQFF. The chain recombines TRBV5-1 with TRBJ2-1; 7 bases match TRBD1. The V gene's germline CDR1 is SGHRS and CDR2 YFSETQ. This CDR3 has 14 residues. The trim removed 0 bases at V and 7 bases at J, leaving 4 bases unmatched.

The J gene is TRBJ1-1, the V gene TRBV19; unclear D gene. Per germline, CDR1 LNHDA and CDR2 SQIVND (reference sequence). V was shortened by 5 bases and J by 1 base, with 8 bases between the two germline ends. This CDR3 spans 13 amino acids. Here the CDR3 DNA reads TGTGCCAGTAGTTTAATGTCGAACACTGAAGCTTTCTTT. Translated: CASSLMSNTEAFF. Combining the CDR3 with reference TRBV19 and TRBJ1-1 gives the whole variable domain DGGITQSPKYLFRKEGQNVTLSCEQNLNHDAMYWYRQDPGQGLRLIYYSQIVNDFQKGDIAEGYSVSREKKESFPLTVTSAQKNPTAFYLCASSLMSNTEAFFGQGTRLTVV.

The chain carries TRBV28 and TRBJ1-1; possible D gene TRBD1, 5 bases. The germline V gene encodes CDR1 MDHEN and CDR2 SYDVKM. V dropped 7 bases and J dropped 4 bases, with 16 bases sitting between them. The CDR3 sequence is 14 residues long. CDR3 nucleotide sequence: TGTGCCAGCACCCCGAGAGGGGAGGCCACTGAAGCTTTCTTT. This sequence encodes CASTPRGEATEAFF.

This clone showed up many times. The chain has TRBV30 and TRBJ1-3; D ambiguous. The CDR3 extends over 15 amino acids. Germline lookup yields CDR1 GTSNPN and CDR2 SVGIG (reference sequence). V shed 0 bases and J shed 0 bases, with 9 bases lying between them. CDR3 loop: CAWSVQSSSGNTIYF. CDR3 bases: TGTGCCTGGAGTGTACAGTCCAGCTCTGGAAACACCATATATTTT.

This clone was seen only once. This chain uses TRBV5-8 with TRBJ1-1, with D tentatively TRBD1 (6 bases). The CDR3 has 15 amino acids. V lost 4 bases and J lost 1, with 14 bases in between. Germline V gene lookup returns CDR1 SGHTS and CDR2 YDEGEE. The CDR3, as DNA: TGTGCCAGCAGCACTACCGGCAGGGGGAACACTGAAGCTTTCTTT. Protein sequence: CASSTTGRGNTEAFF.

The rearrangement uses TRBV7-2 and TRBJ2-2, with TRBD1 as a possible D gene (5 bases). Deletions cut 1 base from V and 0 bases from J, with 9 bases between. This CDR3 has 16 residues. From germline, CDR1 is SGHTA and CDR2 FQGNSA. The CDR3 protein is CASSLGATANTGELFF. CDR3 sequence (DNA): TGTGCCAGCAGCTTAGGTGCGACAGCGAACACCGGGGAGCTGTTTTTT.

The V gene is TRBV11-2, the J gene TRBJ1-4; TRBD1 agrees at 9 bases. Germline V CDR1 and CDR2: SGHAT, FQNNGV. V lost 6 bases, J lost 5 bases, and 4 bases stayed unmatched. The CDR3 runs 14 residues. CDR3 DNA sequence: TGTGCCAGCAGTTATGGGACAGGGAATGAAAAACTGTTTTTT. As protein: CASSYGTGNEKLFF.

A few counts support this clone. V usage is TRBV4-1 and J usage is TRBJ2-7, with D perhaps TRBD1 (7 bases). The CDR3 extends over 19 amino acids. Germline assignment: CDR1 MGHRA and CDR2 YSYEKL. The ends were cut back, 0 bases at V and 3 bases at J, with 24 bases in the middle. The CDR3, as DNA: TGCGCCAGCAGCCAAGATGGTAAAGGAGGGGGCGGGACGCGCTACGAGCAGTACTTC. Translation gives CASSQDGKGGGGTRYEQYF.

This clone was found once. This chain uses TRBV28 with TRBJ2-1; 9 bases match TRBD1. With V trimmed by 5 bases and J by 9 bases, 14 bases remained unmatched. The CDR3 runs to 16 residues. Germline V CDR1 and CDR2: MDHEN, SYDVKM. DNA for the CDR3: TGTGCCAGCAGTCTCCCTATATCGGGACAGGGAGGTGAGCAGTTCTTC. Translated: CASSLPISGQGGEQFF.

This clone was detected only once. The V call is TRBV29-1, the J call TRBJ2-5; TRBD1 matches 11 bases. Looked up from germline, CDR1 is SQVTM and CDR2 is ANQGSEA. The CDR3 runs to 15 residues. With V trimmed by 7 bases and J by 4 bases, 11 bases remained unmatched. CDR3 sequence (DNA): TGCAGCGCCGGAGGACAGGGGGCGATGGGAGAGACCCAGTACTTC. Translation: CSAGGQGAMGETQYF.

V is TRBV19 and J is TRBJ2-5; 9 bases match TRBD1. V was pared by 6 bases and J by 3 bases, with 14 bases of the junction left unmatched. CDR3 size: 17 residues. From germline, CDR1 is LNHDA and CDR2 SQIVND (reference sequence). CDR3 region: CASSIIFPGQGKETQYF. CDR3 DNA sequence: TGTGCCAGTAGCATCATTTTTCCGGGACAGGGTAAAGAGACCCAGTACTTC.

This sequence joins TRBV10-1 and TRBJ2-1; the match to TRBD1 covers 8 bases. The CDR3 has 14 amino acids. The trim removed 2 bases at V and 5 bases at J, leaving 2 bases unmatched. Germline CDR1 and CDR2: WNHNN and SYGVQD (reference sequence). The CDR3 spells CASSEAGQDNEQFF. In DNA, the CDR3 is TGCGCCAGCAGTGAGGCGGGACAGGACAATGAGCAGTTCTTC.

This clone was counted between two and nine times. The chain has TRBV28 and TRBJ2-5; possible D gene TRBD2, 5 bases. This CDR3 spans 12 amino acids. Germline assignment: CDR1 MDHEN and CDR2 SYDVKM. V lost 5 bases, J lost 5 bases, and 9 bases lay in between. The CDR3: CASSTRTETQYF. In nucleotides, the CDR3 is TGTGCCAGCAGTACCCGGACTGAGACCCAGTACTTC.

This sequence joins TRBV6-5 and TRBJ2-1, with D possibly being TRBD1 (6 bases). Germline V gene lookup returns CDR1 MNHEY and CDR2 SVGAGI. Trimming shortened V by 2 bases and J by 7 bases, and 15 bases separated the two germline ends. The CDR3 totals 15 residues. CDR3 DNA sequence: TGTGCCAGCAGTTACCGAGGCAGGGGTAAGAATGAGCAGTTCTTC. Its protein product is CASSYRGRGKNEQFF.